Below, one T cell receptor beta chain is given with its context. This CDR3 is also generated by other DNA sequences in the sample. The sample is drawn from a study of blood T cell repertoires in COVID-19. Across the study: Sources were T cells, B-cell-depleted T cells, or PBMCs; the material itself was cDNA or gDNA.

Here immunoSEQ multiplex PCR was the method, and the copy in TCRdb shows in-frame clones only, minus some. The repertoire holds around 270,000 clones, with roughly 88% as singletons. In germline, CDR1 is LGHDT, CDR2 YNNKEL (reference sequence). V dropped 1 base and J dropped 4 bases, with 7 bases sitting between them. The CDR3 spans 14 residues. Cohort placement rested on clinical history that participants reported themselves. This TCR derives from a woman aged 25 to 45 who had recovered from COVID-19. This chain uses TRBV3-1 (or the pseudogene TRBV3-2) with TRBJ2-2; D gene unclear. Material for sequencing was PBMCs or T cells enriched from blood (not recorded which). In DNA, the CDR3 is TGTGCCAGCAGCCAAGTTAGTGGCACCGGGGAGCTGTTTTTT. This translates into CASSQVSGTGELFF.